What follows is one T cell receptor (beta chain) and its context. This CDR3 has 14 residues. With 3 bases clipped from V and 5 bases from J, the junction kept 2 bases outside the gene matches. The germline V gene encodes CDR1 MDHEN and CDR2 SYDVKM. The sample is drawn from a study of blood T cell repertoires in COVID-19. Original analysis: Amplification from reference gene primers served as the basis for estimated nucleated cell counts. Clones were read by immunoSEQ multiplex PCR, and TCRdb kept only the in-frame ones, dropping some. The V and J calls and clone size come from that table; D and trimming were worked out from the DNA. The sample carries about 140,000 clones, about 80% recorded once.

Sequencing was done on a sample of peripheral blood. The chain is built from TRBV28 and TRBJ2-3; 10 nucleotides align to TRBD2. This receptor was taken from a woman in her sixties with acute or convalescent COVID-19. This chain's CDR3 is CASSFLAGEDTQYF. CDR3 coding DNA: TGTGCCAGCAGTTTCCTAGCGGGGGAAGATACGCAGTATTTT.